These 31 T cell receptor beta chains were all obtained from the same sample, sequenced in a study of T cell responses to AZD1222 COVID-19 vaccine. Assay: immunoSEQ multiplex PCR; the TCRdb copy retains only in-frame clones and omits some. The top ten hold around 1% of the sample, which has 100,000 to 150,000 clones, just over 90% seen once. Specimen: peripheral blood, collected 28 days after the second AZD1222 dose. The receptors derive from an adult who received the AZD1222 COVID-19 vaccine.

This clone was observed a few times. V is TRBV7-9 and J is TRBJ2-7; D call uncertain. Germline loops: CDR1 SEHNR, CDR2 FQNEAQ (reference sequence). The CDR3 loop spans 12 amino acids. V was trimmed by 1 base and J by 5 bases, leaving 6 bases between them. CDR3 sequence (DNA): TGTGCCAGCAGCTTAGGTCAGAACGAGCAGTACTTC. Translation gives CASSLGQNEQYF.

This clone appeared a single time. V usage is TRBV6-4 and J usage is TRBJ2-3; 12 positions match TRBD1. Germline CDR1 is MRHNA and CDR2 is SNTAGT. CDR3 length equals 18 residues. Unmatched junction bases numbered 6, after V lost 2 bases and J lost 0 bases. The CDR3: CASSDGGTGGLSTDTQYF. The DNA for the CDR3 is TGTGCCAGCAGTGACGGAGGGACAGGGGGCCTTAGCACAGATACGCAGTATTTT.

This sequence joins TRBV27 and TRBJ2-7; TRBD1 matches at 9 bases. The germline CDR1 and CDR2 sequences are MNHEY and SMNVEV (reference sequence). Unmatched junction bases numbered 5, after V lost 5 bases and J lost 3 bases. CDR3 length equals 14 residues. The CDR3 DNA reads as TGTGCCAGCAGTGCGCCGGGACAGGGCTACGAGCAGTACTTC. The encoded protein is CASSAPGQGYEQYF.

V usage is TRBV7-2 and J usage is TRBJ1-4; tentative D call: TRBD1 (6 bases). Trimming cost V 6 bases and J 7 bases, with 9 bases left between them. There are 12 residues in the CDR3. The germline V gene has CDR1 SGHTA and CDR2 FQGNSA. The DNA for the CDR3 is TGTGCCAGCAGTTCACAGGGTGAAAAACTGTTTTTT. Translated, it gives CASSSQGEKLFF.

This chain uses TRBV4-2 with TRBJ2-3, with 9 bases lining up with TRBD2. V gave up 4 bases and J gave up 0 bases; unmatched junction bases: 5. Germline assignment: CDR1 LGHNA and CDR2 YNFKEQ. The CDR3 sequence is 16 residues long. The CDR3 DNA reads as TGTGCCAGCAGCCCACGTCTAGCGGGAAGCACAGATACGCAGTATTTT. Translated, it gives CASSPRLAGSTDTQYF.

The chain carries TRBV24-1 and TRBJ1-5; a weak D match, TRBD1 (6 bases). The CDR3 spans 15 residues. From germline, CDR1 is KGHDR and CDR2 SFDVKD. V was clipped by 4 bases and J by 4 bases, with 13 bases between them. The CDR3 is CATSEARGANQPQHF. CDR3 sequence (DNA): TGTGCCACCAGTGAGGCAAGGGGGGCGAATCAGCCCCAGCATTTT.

The rearrangement links TRBV28 to TRBJ2-3, with TRBD1 matching 7 bases. Germline CDR1 MDHEN, CDR2 SYDVKM. The CDR3 runs to 14 residues. Trimming at V came to 4 bases and at J to 0 bases, leaving 1 base not matched to a gene. The CDR3 is CASSSGQSTDTQYF. DNA for the CDR3: TGTGCCAGCAGTTCGGGACAGAGCACAGATACGCAGTATTTT.

The J gene is TRBJ2-2, the V gene TRBV5-1, with 7 bases lining up with TRBD2. The V gene end was trimmed by 6 bases and the J gene end by 6 bases; junction bases not matched to a gene: 8. The CDR3 totals 14 residues. CDR1 and CDR2 from the germline V gene are SGHRS and YFSETQ. The CDR3 DNA reads TGCGCCAGCAAGGTCCGCGGGAGCGCCGGGGAGCTGTTTTTT. Translated: CASKVRGSAGELFF.

The chain couples TRBV7-3 to TRBJ2-3; D unresolved. Germline CDR1 SGHTA, CDR2 FQGTGA. The CDR3 is 16 residues long. V lost 2 bases, J lost 0 bases, and 12 bases lay in between. The CDR3 here is CASSLVPFPSTDTQYF. The CDR3 DNA follows: TGTGCCAGCAGCTTAGTCCCGTTCCCTAGCACAGATACGCAGTATTTT.

The chain employs TRBV4-1 and TRBJ1-2; D may be TRBD1 (6 bases). Germline CDR1 and CDR2: MGHRA and YSYEKL. This CDR3 has 16 amino acids. Trimming stripped 0 bases from V and 3 bases from J, with 14 bases between. In DNA form, the CDR3 reads TGCGCCAGCAGCCAAGATAAGCGGGGGGCCCACTATGGCTACACCTTC. Translating it yields CASSQDKRGAHYGYTF.

The V and J genes are TRBV6-5 and TRBJ1-1, with D hard to call. This CDR3 contains 11 residues. CDR1 and CDR2 (germline): MNHEY, SVGAGI. V lost 8 bases, J lost 11 bases, and 15 bases lay in between. DNA of the CDR3: TGTGCCAGCGGCACAGCGCCCTCCGCTTTCTTT. Protein product: CASGTAPSAFF.

The count of this clone is one. V usage is TRBV5-1 and J usage is TRBJ1-6; D ambiguous. Germline loops: CDR1 SGHRS, CDR2 YFSETQ. Trimming removed 0 bases at V and 8 bases at J, with 9 bases between. CDR3 length: 14 amino acids. In DNA form, the CDR3 reads TGCGCCAGCAGCTTGGGGGCCTGGGATTCACCCCTCCACTTT. Encoded protein: CASSLGAWDSPLHF.

The chain employs TRBV7-6 and TRBJ1-5; D perhaps matches TRBD1 (5 bases). The V gene lost 1 base and the J gene lost 3 bases, with 10 bases spanning the gap. The length of the CDR3 is 15 residues. Germline V gene data show CDR1 as SGHVS and CDR2 as FNYEAQ. CDR3 loop: CASSLEEGFNQPQHF. The CDR3 DNA follows: TGTGCCAGCAGCTTAGAGGAGGGGTTCAATCAGCCCCAGCATTTT.

A single count supports this clone. The CDR3 bases are TGCGCCAGCAGCTGGACGGGAGCCAAAAACATTCAGTACTTC. Its protein product is CASSWTGAKNIQYF. The chain joins TRBV5-1 to TRBJ2-4; D uncertain. This CDR3 comprises 14 residues. Per the germline V gene, CDR1 is SGHRS and CDR2 is YFSETQ. V was shortened by 3 bases and J by 0 bases, with 7 bases between the two germline ends.

CDR3 nucleotides: TGTGCCAGCAGGACCCGGGGACTAGCGATCACAGATACGCAGTATTTT. It is translated as CASRTRGLAITDTQYF. The rearrangement uses TRBV2 and TRBJ2-3, with 10 bases fitting TRBD2. Germline loops: CDR1 SNHLY, CDR2 FYNNEI. The CDR3 length is 16 residues. V shed 6 bases and J 2 bases; nucleotides not matched to a gene: 8.

This clone was recorded a few times. J is TRBJ1-4 and V is TRBV5-1, with 7 bases fitting TRBD1. The CDR3 has 15 amino acids. Germline-derived CDR1 and CDR2 are SGHRS and YFSETQ. With V trimmed by 0 bases and J by 8 bases, 7 bases remained unmatched. The CDR3 here is CASSLGSGGGEKLFF. The DNA of the CDR3 is TGCGCCAGCAGCTTGGGGTCAGGGGGAGGCGAAAAACTGTTTTTT. Supplemented by reference TRBV5-1 and TRBJ1-4, the full variable domain reads KAGVTQTPRYLIKTRGQQVTLSCSPISGHRSVSWYQQTPGQGLQFLFEYFSETQRNKGNFPGRFSGRQFSNSRSEMNVSTLELGDSALYLCASSLGSGGGEKLFFGSGTQLSVL.

The CDR3 sequence is CASKLAGVVDEQFF. The CDR3 DNA follows: TGTGCCAGCAAACTAGCGGGAGTGGTGGATGAGCAGTTCTTC. V usage is TRBV2 and J usage is TRBJ2-1, with TRBD2 matching over 11 bases. V shed 7 bases and J 8 bases; nucleotides not matched to a gene: 7. The CDR3 loop spans 14 amino acids. Germline CDR1 reads SNHLY; CDR2 reads FYNNEI.

J is TRBJ1-2 and V is TRBV29-1; no definite D call. This CDR3 comprises 13 residues. Germline V gene lookup returns CDR1 SQVTM and CDR2 ANQGSEA. V was pared by 7 bases and J by 8 bases, with 20 bases between. CDR3 DNA: TGCAGCGCTGCGGAGGGAATTCTTGGCGGCTACACCTTC. Translation: CSAAEGILGGYTF.

The chain combines TRBV18 with TRBJ2-7; D is possibly TRBD1 (7 bases). V was shortened by 3 bases and J by 2 bases, with 11 bases between the two germline ends. Germline V gene sequence: CDR1 KGHSH, CDR2 LQKENI. The CDR3 totals 14 residues. DNA for the CDR3: TGTGCCAGCTCACCGCGGGACAGCCCCTACGAGCAGTACTTC. Its protein product is CASSPRDSPYEQYF.

This chain links TRBV27 with TRBJ2-7; a possible D gene is TRBD2 (6 bases). CDR3 size: 14 residues. V lost 4 bases and J 7 bases, leaving 17 bases between the germline ends. Germline lookup yields CDR1 MNHEY and CDR2 SMNVEV (reference sequence). CDR3 region: CASSSWAPRGEQYF. The DNA for the CDR3 is TGTGCCAGCAGTTCCTGGGCCCCCCGGGGGGAGCAGTACTTC.

The chain recombines TRBV5-1 with TRBJ2-3; TRBD1 agrees at 10 bases. V shed 3 bases, J shed 4 bases, and the junction held 2 bases outside the gene matches. Germline loops: CDR1 SGHRS, CDR2 YFSETQ. This CDR3 has 14 residues. The CDR3 nucleotides read TGCGCCAGCAGCTCGACAGGGGGCGCAGATACGCAGTATTTT. The encoded protein is CASSSTGGADTQYF.

The sample holds one count of this clone. This chain connects TRBV10-3 to TRBJ1-3; D ambiguous. Germline-derived CDR1 and CDR2 are ENHRY and SYGVKD. V was shortened by 6 bases and J by 7 bases, with 19 bases between the two germline ends. The CDR3 extends over 15 amino acids. CDR3 amino acids: CAISDPEVGWNTIYF. In nucleotides, the CDR3 is TGTGCCATCAGCGACCCAGAGGTTGGATGGAACACCATATATTTT.

This clone was seen a single time. The genes are TRBV23-1 and TRBJ1-5, with D unclear. TRBV23-1 is known as an ORF, though its function is uncertain. This CDR3 has 13 amino acids. Trimming took 0 bases from V and 6 from J, leaving 6 bases between them. CDR3 sequence: CASSQSETQPQHF. The CDR3 DNA sequence: TGCGCCAGCAGTCAATCTGAAACTCAGCCCCAGCATTTT.

V is TRBV6-4 and J is TRBJ1-6, with 7 positions matching TRBD1. Trimming removed 0 bases from V and 9 bases from J; junction bases left unmatched: 8. This CDR3 is 16 amino acids long. Germline assignment: CDR1 MRHNA and CDR2 SNTAGT. CDR3 in DNA: TGTGCCAGCAGTGACTCGAAAGGGGGCGGGATTTCACCCCTCCACTTT. Encoded protein: CASSDSKGGGISPLHF.

The chain is built from TRBV6-1 and TRBJ1-5, with 7 bases lining up with TRBD1. CDR3 size: 13 residues. Per the germline V gene, CDR1 is MNHNS and CDR2 is SASEGT. V lost 2 bases to trimming and J lost 6 bases; unmatched junction nucleotides: 1. CDR3 DNA: TGTGCCAGCAGTGAACAGGGGGGTCAGCCCCAGCATTTT. It codes for CASSEQGGQPQHF.

This chain uses TRBV19 with TRBJ1-3; D gene ambiguous. This CDR3 has 15 amino acids. V shed 6 bases and J shed 0 bases, with 12 bases lying between them. The germline gives CDR1 LNHDA, CDR2 SQIVND (reference sequence). The CDR3 sequence: CASSPRSGSGNTIYF. CDR3 in DNA: TGTGCCAGTAGCCCCAGGTCTGGCTCTGGAAACACCATATATTTT. Using reference TRBV19 and TRBJ1-3 for the parts outside the CDR3, the full variable domain is DGGITQSPKYLFRKEGQNVTLSCEQNLNHDAMYWYRQDPGQGLRLIYYSQIVNDFQKGDIAEGYSVSREKKESFPLTVTSAQKNPTAFYLCASSPRSGSGNTIYFGEGSWLTVV.

This clone turned up a few times. This CDR3 is CASSEAGGSGAFF. The CDR3 DNA reads as TGTGCCAGCAGTGAAGCTGGAGGGAGTGGGGCTTTCTTT. The chain employs TRBV2 and TRBJ1-1; D not resolved. The ends were cut back, 0 bases at V and 11 bases at J, with 13 bases in the middle. CDR3 length: 13 residues. Germline-derived CDR1 and CDR2 are SNHLY and FYNNEI.

This sequence joins TRBV28 and TRBJ1-2; 8 bases fit TRBD1. V lost 5 bases to trimming and J lost 3 bases; unmatched junction nucleotides: 17. CDR3 length: 18 amino acids. Germline V CDR1 and CDR2: MDHEN, SYDVKM. CDR3 in DNA: TGTGCCAGCAGTCGAACAGGGGGAAAGATGGGGTTGGACTATGGCTACACCTTC. Encoded protein: CASSRTGGKMGLDYGYTF.

The chain has TRBV7-3 and TRBJ2-3, with D possibly matching TRBD2 (6 bases). CDR3 size: 13 residues. CDR1 and CDR2 (germline): SGHTA, FQGTGA. V was pared by 6 bases and J by 4 bases, with 11 bases between. The CDR3 reads CASSGGSADTQYF. CDR3 DNA sequence: TGTGCCAGCAGTGGGGGGAGCGCAGATACGCAGTATTTT.

V and J are TRBV2 and TRBJ1-1; D is unclear. Germline V gives CDR1 SNHLY, CDR2 FYNNEI. V lost 4 bases and J 0 bases, leaving 9 bases between the germline ends. This CDR3 is 14 amino acids long. CDR3 sequence reads: CASSVRGLNTEAFF. In DNA, the CDR3 is TGTGCCAGCAGTGTTCGGGGATTGAACACTGAAGCTTTCTTT.

The chain uses TRBV2 and TRBJ1-6; 7 bases agree with TRBD1. This CDR3 has 16 residues. Trimming cost V 6 bases and J 11 bases; bases outside gene matches: 16. From germline, CDR1 is SNHLY and CDR2 FYNNEI. CDR3 nucleotide sequence: TGTGCCAGCAGCCCGGCGGGACAGAACAGGAGAACACCCCTCCACTTT. Its translation: CASSPAGQNRRTPLHF.